This T cell receptor beta chain appears in the sequencing data of a study of CD8 T cells in ankylosing spondylitis. Study findings and constraints: Disease-linked clones reportedly concentrated significantly in matched ankylosing spondylitis synovial fluid. Disease-linked clones had a CD8+ phenotype and relatively low frequency in peripheral blood.

Each CDR3 protein is one row after TCRdb ran MiXCR on the 5' RACE reads. This sample has some 130,000 distinct CDR3 sequences, with around 7.9% found just once. This clonotype was recorded at least ten times. Antigen unknown. The junction does not match germline at one end; this may be a read error. Source material: blood, either unsorted or a sorted T cell fraction (not recorded which). The receptor was derived from a female donor with ankylosing spondylitis or in good health (not recorded which).

CDR3 residues: CASSVEGGGHLLF. For the CDR3, the DNA is TGTGCCAGCAGCGTAGAGGGGGGCGGACACCTTCTCTTC. The chain couples TRBV9 to TRBJ2-7; D might be TRBD1 or TRBD2, each matching 6 bases. The length of the CDR3 is 13 residues. Germline lookup yields CDR1 SGDLS and CDR2 YYNGEE.